A single sample gave rise to the 31 T cell receptor beta chains below, sequenced in a study of Ad26.COV2.S vaccination and SARS-CoV-2 variants (dated by TCRdb to 2020 to 2022). Receptor libraries were prepared by the immunoSEQ multiplex PCR assay. TCRdb took this table from immuneACCESS and kept in-frame rearrangements with V and J called. Such tables lack part of the clones; where checked against another copy, unresolved V genes explain under half of the gap, and the rest is unexplained. In all, the sample holds around 450,000 clones, and 85% to 90% of those were seen once. The top ten constitute about 2.7% of the sample. Interpreted using the paper, the treatment or condition label stands for: about 20 received Ad26.COV2.S at low or high dose, single or two shots; roughly 5 received placebo; per-sample allocation not given. For vaccine and placebo recipients, the sequenced repertoires came from samples collected on day 63 after the first injection.

This specimen consisted of peripheral blood, obtained in a trial of Ad26.COV2.S vaccine versus placebo. The receptors shown here come from a person aged 18-60 years who received the Ad26.COV2.S COVID-19 vaccine or a placebo.

The chain combines TRBV20-1 with TRBJ2-3, with no clear D. V gave up 3 bases and J gave up 0 bases, with 13 bases separating them. The CDR3 covers 15 residues. Looked up from germline, CDR1 is DFQATT and CDR2 is SNEGSKA (reference sequence). The CDR3 loop reads CSASAASTSTDTQYF. CDR3 bases: TGCAGTGCTAGTGCCGCGTCAACTAGCACAGATACGCAGTATTTT.

The V call is TRBV11-1, the J call TRBJ1-1; a possible D gene is TRBD1 (5 bases). The CDR3 is made up of 14 amino acids. Trimming cost V 5 bases and J 5 bases, with 15 bases left between them. Germline CDR1 is SGHAT and CDR2 is FQDESV (reference sequence). The CDR3 DNA is TGTGCCAGCAGCCCCGTTGGGGGACGTACTGAAGCTTTCTTT. Its protein is CASSPVGGRTEAFF. Full variable domain (missing parts from reference TRBV11-1 and TRBJ1-1): EAEVAQSPRYKITEKSQAVAFWCDPISGHATLYWYRQILGQGPELLVQFQDESVVDDSQLPKDRFSAERLKGVDSTLKIQPAELGDSAMYLCASSPVGGRTEAFFGQGTRLTVV.

The V call is TRBV29-1, the J call TRBJ1-4; 7 positions match TRBD1. The germline V gene has CDR1 SQVTM and CDR2 ANQGSEA. The CDR3 is 15 residues long. The V segment lost 6 bases and the J segment 5 bases; nucleotides outside the gene matches: 12. CDR3 bases: TGCAGCGTAAGCCCCGGGGGACAGACGAATGAAAAACTGTTTTTT. This sequence encodes CSVSPGGQTNEKLFF.

Of note for this clone: Sequence at one end of the junction differs from germline and may be a read error. The J gene is TRBJ2-1, the V gene TRBV19; 9 bases agree with TRBD2. The CDR3 is 13 amino acids. The germline gives CDR1 LNHDA, CDR2 SQIVND (reference sequence). The DNA for the CDR3 is TGTGCCAGTAGAATAGCGGGAGACGTTGAGCAGTTCTTC. This translates into CASRIAGDVEQFF.

The rearrangement links TRBV4-3 to TRBJ2-1; 10 bases map to TRBD2. The trim removed 4 bases at V and 8 bases at J, leaving 8 bases unmatched. The germline CDR1 and CDR2 sequences are LGHNA and YSLEER. This CDR3 comprises 15 residues. CDR3 DNA sequence: TGCGCCAGCAGCCCCCGGGTAGCGGGAGGCGATGAGCAGTTCTTC. Amino acids: CASSPRVAGGDEQFF.

This chain connects TRBV12-3 or TRBV12-4 to TRBJ2-7, with D maybe TRBD2 (5 bases). CDR3 length: 12 amino acids. V lost 8 bases to trimming and J lost 5 bases, with 13 bases between them. Written as DNA, the CDR3 is TGTGCCAGCGAGGCCGCCGGGGACGAGCAGTACTTC. Protein sequence: CASEAAGDEQYF.

The genes are TRBV5-1 and TRBJ2-3, with no clear D. Deletions cut 3 bases from V and 2 bases from J, with 10 bases between. The CDR3 loop spans 14 amino acids. Germline lookup yields CDR1 SGHRS and CDR2 YFSETQ. The CDR3 protein is CASSSTPNTDTQYF. The DNA of the CDR3 is TGCGCCAGCAGCTCTACCCCGAACACAGATACGCAGTATTTT.

The table lists this clone with a count of one. The same CDR3 is also encoded by other DNA sequences in this sample. V gene TRBV2 combines with J gene TRBJ1-1; D unclear. This CDR3 contains 10 residues. Germline V gene data show CDR1 as SNHLY and CDR2 as FYNNEI. V was cut by 6 bases and J by 6 bases, with 5 bases left in between. CDR3 nucleotides: TGTGCCAGCAGAGGGCCTGAAGCTTTCTTT. This translates into CASRGPEAFF. Using reference TRBV2 and TRBJ1-1 for the parts outside the CDR3, the full variable domain is EPEVTQTPSHQVTQMGQEVILRCVPISNHLYFYWYRQILGQKVEFLVSFYNNEISEKSEIFDDQFSVERPDGSNFTLKIRSTKLEDSAMYFCASRGPEAFFGQGTRLTVV.

This chain joins TRBV9 and TRBJ2-5; 14 bases are shared with TRBD2. CDR1 and CDR2 (germline): SGDLS, YYNGEE. V lost 4 bases and J lost 4; bases outside the gene matches: 9. The CDR3 loop spans 17 amino acids. CDR3 DNA sequence: TGTGCCAGCAGCCCCCGACTAGCGGGAGGGTTCGGAGAGACCCAGTACTTC. Its protein product is CASSPRLAGGFGETQYF.

The V and J genes are TRBV2 and TRBJ1-4, with 7 bases that match TRBD1. CDR1 is SNHLY and CDR2 is FYNNEI in the germline V gene. This CDR3 contains 15 residues. V lost 3 bases and J lost 3; bases outside the gene matches: 4. The CDR3 bases are TGTGCCAGCAGTGATCAGGGGGGCTCTAATGAAAAACTGTTTTTT. Amino acids: CASSDQGGSNEKLFF.

Only one count was recorded for this clone. V usage is TRBV11-3 and J usage is TRBJ2-3; D is possibly TRBD1 or TRBD2 (5 bases each). Germline CDR1 is SGHNT and CDR2 is YENEEA. Trimming took 5 bases from V and 0 from J, leaving 27 bases between them. The CDR3 sequence is 20 residues long. This CDR3 is CASSRRTQGASWSSTDTQYF. The CDR3 DNA sequence: TGTGCCAGCAGCCGCAGAACCCAGGGTGCTAGCTGGTCTAGCACAGATACGCAGTATTTT.

This chain connects TRBV19 to TRBJ2-1; 8 bases are a match to TRBD1. In germline, CDR1 is LNHDA, CDR2 SQIVND (reference sequence). The CDR3 contains 14 residues. The V segment lost 10 bases and the J segment 7 bases; nucleotides outside the gene matches: 12. The CDR3 DNA is TGTGCCACTCTCAGGGGGACAGGAGGGAATGAGCAGTTCTTC. This translates into CATLRGTGGNEQFF.

The chain joins TRBV18 to TRBJ2-5, with 8 bases fitting TRBD2. Germline V lookup: CDR1 KGHSH, CDR2 LQKENI. Trimming cost V 0 bases and J 4 bases; bases outside gene matches: 1. This CDR3 has 14 residues. The CDR3: CASSPPSGAETQYF. DNA of the CDR3: TGTGCCAGCTCACCACCTAGCGGGGCAGAGACCCAGTACTTC.

The CDR3 region is CASSEAAGRGREQYF. The CDR3, as DNA: TGTGCCAGCAGTGAAGCTGCAGGGCGAGGGCGGGAGCAGTACTTC. The J gene is TRBJ2-7, the V gene TRBV2; D possibly matches TRBD1 or TRBD2 (5 bases each). This CDR3 is 15 amino acids long. The V end lost 0 bases, the J end lost 7 bases, and 16 bases lay between the germline ends. CDR1 is SNHLY, CDR2 FYNNEI, per germline. Together with reference TRBV2 and TRBJ2-7, the CDR3 gives the full variable domain: EPEVTQTPSHQVTQMGQEVILRCVPISNHLYFYWYRQILGQKVEFLVSFYNNEISEKSEIFDDQFSVERPDGSNFTLKIRSTKLEDSAMYFCASSEAAGRGREQYFGPGTRLTVT.

This clone was observed a few times. The V call is TRBV7-9, the J call TRBJ1-6, with D perhaps TRBD1 (5 bases). Trimming shortened V by 5 bases and J by 6 bases, and 17 bases separated the two germline ends. From germline, CDR1 is SEHNR and CDR2 FQNEAQ (reference sequence). The CDR3 consists of 16 residues. The CDR3 bases are TGTGCCAGCAGCCCCCCACCCGGGGGGGGTAATTCACCCCTCCACTTT. It encodes CASSPPPGGGNSPLHF.

This chain links TRBV12-3 or TRBV12-4 with TRBJ2-4; D gene unclear. Trimming stripped 3 bases from V and 6 bases from J, with 9 bases between. The CDR3 spans 13 residues. The CDR3, as DNA: TGTGCCAGCAGTTTTGGCCAGAGAAACATTCAGTACTTC. Its translation is CASSFGQRNIQYF.

The chain links TRBV18 to TRBJ1-6; no reliable D call. Trimming took off 1 base at V and 9 bases at J, with 7 bases between the two ends. From germline, CDR1 is KGHSH and CDR2 LQKENI. The length of the CDR3 is 13 residues. CDR3 sequence (DNA): TGTGCCAGCTCACCACTAGTCTCTTCACCCCTCCACTTT. The encoded protein is CASSPLVSSPLHF.

V gene TRBV3-1 (or the pseudogene TRBV3-2) combines with J gene TRBJ2-7; 7 nucleotides agree with TRBD1. The ends lost 5 bases at V and 7 bases at J; junction bases unmatched: 14. The CDR3 loop spans 15 amino acids. Per the germline V gene, CDR1 is LGHDT and CDR2 is YNNKEL (reference sequence). The CDR3 is CASSSWTGDLREQYF. The CDR3 nucleotides are TGTGCCAGCAGCTCCTGGACAGGCGATCTTCGGGAGCAGTACTTC.

V is TRBV6-6 and J is TRBJ2-5; maybe TRBD2 (6 bases). The CDR3 length is 15 residues. V dropped 2 bases and J dropped 1 base, with 11 bases sitting between them. Germline values: CDR1 MNHNY, CDR2 SVGAGI (reference sequence). The CDR3 reads CASSYDGTAQETQYF. The DNA for the CDR3 is TGTGCCAGCAGTTACGATGGGACTGCCCAAGAGACCCAGTACTTC.

The chain links TRBV11-1 to TRBJ1-1; D is perhaps TRBD1 (5 bases). V lost 4 bases, J lost 6 bases, and 18 bases lay in between. The CDR3 has 15 residues. Germline CDR1 SGHAT, CDR2 FQDESV (reference sequence). The CDR3 protein is CASSSGRGWIPEAFF. The CDR3 DNA follows: TGTGCCAGCAGCTCCGGACGGGGGTGGATCCCTGAAGCTTTCTTT.

The chain joins TRBV28 to TRBJ1-3; D might be TRBD1 (5 bases). Germline V gene lookup returns CDR1 MDHEN and CDR2 SYDVKM. The CDR3 extends over 14 amino acids. V was cut by 5 bases and J by 5 bases, with 13 bases left in between. The CDR3 is CASSPGTARNTIYF. Written as DNA, the CDR3 is TGTGCCAGCAGTCCCGGGACTGCGAGAAACACCATATATTTT. The full variable domain, with the rest looked up from reference TRBV28 and TRBJ1-3, is DVKVTQSSRYLVKRTGEKVFLECVQDMDHENMFWYRQDPGLGLRLIYFSYDVKMKEKGDIPEGYSVSREKKERFSLILESASTNQTSMYLCASSPGTARNTIYFGEGSWLTVV.

V is TRBV29-1 and J is TRBJ1-5, with D possibly being TRBD1 (6 bases). From germline, CDR1 is SQVTM and CDR2 ANQGSEA. The length of the CDR3 is 16 residues. Trimming removed 2 bases at V and 0 bases at J, with 14 bases between. The CDR3 DNA reads as TGCAGCGTTGAAAAACGGCCAGGGGATAGCAATCAGCCCCAGCATTTT. It translates to CSVEKRPGDSNQPQHF. The complete variable domain, with remaining parts taken from reference TRBV29-1 and TRBJ1-5, reads SAVISQKPSRDICQRGTSLTIQCQVDSQVTMMFWYRQQPGQSLTLIATANQGSEATYESGFVIDKFPISRPNLTFSTLTVSNMSPEDSSIYLCSVEKRPGDSNQPQHFGDGTRLSIL.

The rearrangement links TRBV4-3 to TRBJ2-1; D may be TRBD2 (6 bases). The V end lost 1 base, the J end lost 4 bases, and 11 bases lay between the germline ends. CDR1 and CDR2 (germline): LGHNA, YSLEER. The CDR3 spans 15 residues. CDR3 in DNA: TGCGCCAGCAGCCAAGTTTTAGCGGTGTACAATGAGCAGTTCTTC. It encodes CASSQVLAVYNEQFF.

Written as DNA, the CDR3 is TGCGCCAGCAGCTTGGCCTTGGCAGGGGGAACAGATACGCAGTATTTT. Its translation: CASSLALAGGTDTQYF. This chain links TRBV5-1 with TRBJ2-3; 7 nucleotides match TRBD1. V shed 0 bases, J shed 3 bases, and the junction held 7 bases outside the gene matches. In germline, CDR1 is SGHRS, CDR2 YFSETQ. CDR3 size: 16 residues.

This chain links TRBV9 with TRBJ2-1; 7 nucleotides line up with TRBD2. The V gene's germline CDR1 is SGDLS and CDR2 YYNGEE. V shed 0 bases and J 9 bases; nucleotides not matched to a gene: 6. This CDR3 comprises 14 residues. Here the CDR3 reads CASSVVGTIAEQFF. The CDR3, as DNA: TGTGCCAGCAGCGTAGTGGGGACTATCGCTGAGCAGTTCTTC.

V is TRBV19 and J is TRBJ1-6, with no clear D. The CDR3 runs to 14 residues. Germline V gene lookup returns CDR1 LNHDA and CDR2 SQIVND (reference sequence). Trimming took 5 bases from V and 8 from J, leaving 13 bases between them. The CDR3 here is CASSLQGRDSPLHF. CDR3 bases: TGTGCCAGTAGTCTTCAAGGGCGGGATTCACCCCTCCACTTT.

V gene TRBV21-1 combines with J gene TRBJ1-5. TRBV21-1 is marked as a pseudogene. This CDR3 spans 14 amino acids. CDR3 in amino acids: CASSSMGDNQPQHF. The CDR3 nucleotides read TGTGCCAGCAGCAGCATGGGAGACAATCAGCCCCAGCATTTT.

Notes on this clone: One junction end disagrees with the germline gene, perhaps due to a read error. The CDR3 spells CASSPKSLGAGSGANVLTF. CDR3 coding DNA: TGTGCTAGCAGCCCGAAGTCGTTGGGGGCAGGTTCTGGGGCCAACGTCCTGACTTTC. The rearrangement uses TRBV7-7 and TRBJ2-6, with D possibly TRBD1 on 6 matching bases. The CDR3 spans 19 residues. Germline values: CDR1 SSHAT, CDR2 FNYEAQ (reference sequence). Complete variable domain (other parts from reference TRBV7-7 and TRBJ2-6): GAGVSQSPRYKVTKRGQDVTLRCDPISSHATLYWYQQALGQGPEFLTYFNYEAQPDKSGLPSDRFSAERPEGSISTLTIQRTEQRDSAMYRCASSPKSLGAGSGANVLTFGAGSRLTVL.

This chain uses TRBV5-6 with TRBJ1-5; D perhaps matches TRBD1 (5 bases). The CDR3 runs 17 residues. V was clipped by 4 bases and J by 7 bases, with 24 bases between them. CDR1 is SGHDT, CDR2 YYEEEE, per germline. CDR3 amino acids: CASSQGVHPGSGQPQHF. CDR3 nucleotides: TGTGCCAGCAGCCAAGGCGTACATCCAGGGTCTGGGCAGCCCCAGCATTTT. Combining the CDR3 with reference TRBV5-6 and TRBJ1-5 gives the whole variable domain DAGVTQSPTHLIKTRGQQVTLRCSPKSGHDTVSWYQQALGQGPQFIFQYYEEEERQRGNFPDRFSGHQFPNYSSELNVNALLLGDSALYLCASSQGVHPGSGQPQHFGDGTRLSIL.

The chain has TRBV15 and TRBJ1-2; 10 bases map to TRBD1. V lost 5 bases, J lost 11 bases, and 8 bases stayed unmatched. The CDR3 is 13 residues long. Germline CDR1 and CDR2: LNHNV and YYDKDF (reference sequence). CDR3 nucleotides: TGTGCCACCAGCCCCCGGGACAGGGGCTTTTACACCTTC. Residues: CATSPRDRGFYTF.

This chain connects TRBV19 to TRBJ2-2, with 7 positions matching TRBD2. V was pared by 4 bases and J by 5 bases, with 7 bases of the junction left unmatched. Germline V gene data show CDR1 as LNHDA and CDR2 as SQIVND (reference sequence). This CDR3 is built from 15 residues. CDR3 DNA sequence: TGTGCCAGTAGTAGCGGGGGAGGGTGGACCGGGGAGCTGTTTTTT. Translating gives CASSSGGGWTGELFF.